This T cell receptor (beta chain) appears in the sequencing data of a study of blood T cell repertoires in COVID-19. Losses at the gene ends were 6 bases for V and 6 bases for J; bases not matched to a gene: 5. The CDR3 covers 14 residues. Germline CDR1 is MNHEY and CDR2 is SVGAGI. Repertoires were generated with immunoSEQ multiplex PCR, while TCRdb's copy carries only in-frame clones and drops some. The sample comprises 300,000 to 450,000 clones, more than 75% of which are singletons, and 1.1% rests with the top ten. Material for sequencing was peripheral blood. The clonotype was recovered from a human donor with acute or convalescent COVID-19. The donor label of this sample is uncertain. The chain has TRBV6-5 and TRBJ1-1, with TRBD1 identical over 12 bases. This CDR3 reads CASRPGQGAPEAFF. The CDR3 DNA follows: TGTGCCAGCAGACCGGGACAGGGGGCCCCTGAAGCTTTCTTT.